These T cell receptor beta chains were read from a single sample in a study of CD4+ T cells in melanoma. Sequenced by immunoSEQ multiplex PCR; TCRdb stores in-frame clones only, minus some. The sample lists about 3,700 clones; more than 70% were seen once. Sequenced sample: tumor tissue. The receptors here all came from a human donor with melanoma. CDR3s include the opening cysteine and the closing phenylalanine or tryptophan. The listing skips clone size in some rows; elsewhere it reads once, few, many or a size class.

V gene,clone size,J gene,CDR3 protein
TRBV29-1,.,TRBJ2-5,CSVGSLGETQYF
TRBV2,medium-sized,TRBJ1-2,CASSRTPQGAGYGYTF
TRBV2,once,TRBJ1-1,CASSKHRGLDTEAFF
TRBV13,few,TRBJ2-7,CASSHLRDQLYEQYF
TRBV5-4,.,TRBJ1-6,CASSLGPGGRAPLHF
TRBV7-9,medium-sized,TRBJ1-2,CASSLASTGIRGYTF
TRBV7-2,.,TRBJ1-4,CASSLERATANEKLFF
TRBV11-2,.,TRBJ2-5,CASSLDRETQYF
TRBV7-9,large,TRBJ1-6,CASSSTQGFAPLHF
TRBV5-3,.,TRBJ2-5,CARSGRDRYQETQYF
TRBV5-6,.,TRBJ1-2,CASSHRDKYGYTF
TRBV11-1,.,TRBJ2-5,CASSPRGGAIETQYF
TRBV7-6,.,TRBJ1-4,CASSPRIFNEKLFF
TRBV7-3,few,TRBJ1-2,CASSLTGAVGYTF
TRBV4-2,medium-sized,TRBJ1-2,CASSPLPSTGLYGYTF
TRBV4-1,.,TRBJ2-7,CASSQGPLAGAYEQYF
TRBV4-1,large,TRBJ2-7,CASSQRLGATYEQYF
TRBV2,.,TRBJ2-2,CATLRRDTGELFF
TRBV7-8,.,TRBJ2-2,CASSLGWAAGWDTGELFF
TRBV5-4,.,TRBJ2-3,CASQSWTSTDTQYF
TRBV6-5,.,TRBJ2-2,CASSSGEETGELFF
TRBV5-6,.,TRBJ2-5,CASSAQLQGDQETQYF
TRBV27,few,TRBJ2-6,CASAFGARANVLTF
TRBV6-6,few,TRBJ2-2,CASSLTGELFF
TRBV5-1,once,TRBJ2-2,CASSSGLAGGHGELFF
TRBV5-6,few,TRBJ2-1,CASSFRKGLVDEQFF